These T cell receptor beta chains were read from a single sample in a study of PD-L1 blockade in urothelial cancer. Sequencing used immunoSEQ multiplex PCR; TCRdb keeps in-frame clones, though not all of them. Among 42,000 or so clones listed, roughly four fifths were seen once. The material was PBMCs, obtained around atezolizumab (anti-PD-L1) treatment. These receptors were collected from a man aged 55 to 70 with urothelial cancer. Both conserved end residues are part of each CDR3.

V gene	J gene	CDR3 protein
TRBV28	TRBJ2-3	CASRRQTDTQYF
TRBV18	TRBJ2-7	CATSPDRVVAEQYF
TRBV5-1	TRBJ2-7	CASSGGGQGSSYEQYF
TRBV6-5	TRBJ2-5	CASRPRPAETQYF
TRBV6-5	TRBJ1-2	CASSYSMDRHYGYTF
TRBV27	TRBJ1-5	CASSFSGSNQPQHF
TRBV6-6	TRBJ1-4	CASQGDGLFF
TRBV28	TRBJ1-1	CASRTELGTEAFF
TRBV6-1	TRBJ2-3	CASKGLATDTQYF
TRBV4-2	TRBJ2-4	CASSQEGSSTKNIQYF
TRBV6-1	TRBJ2-1	CASSEVGWGDSSYNEQFF
TRBV28	TRBJ2-1	CASTPRRTGVNNEQFF
TRBV11-2	TRBJ1-5	CASSFFEDQPQHF
TRBV28	TRBJ1-5	CASSFRQMGNQPQHF
TRBV5-1	TRBJ2-1	CASSLDRGVVNEQFF
TRBV27	TRBJ2-5	CATSLLGRGIQETQYF
TRBV10-1	TRBJ2-5	CASSVSASGNYETQYF
TRBV6-5	TRBJ1-1	CASSEDSEAFF
TRBV28	TRBJ2-4	CASVTGVKNIQYF
TRBV28	TRBJ1-2	CASSKSQGATYGYTF
TRBV6-1	TRBJ1-5	CASEWGDNQPQHF
TRBV27	TRBJ2-5	CASSAGQGGRETQYF